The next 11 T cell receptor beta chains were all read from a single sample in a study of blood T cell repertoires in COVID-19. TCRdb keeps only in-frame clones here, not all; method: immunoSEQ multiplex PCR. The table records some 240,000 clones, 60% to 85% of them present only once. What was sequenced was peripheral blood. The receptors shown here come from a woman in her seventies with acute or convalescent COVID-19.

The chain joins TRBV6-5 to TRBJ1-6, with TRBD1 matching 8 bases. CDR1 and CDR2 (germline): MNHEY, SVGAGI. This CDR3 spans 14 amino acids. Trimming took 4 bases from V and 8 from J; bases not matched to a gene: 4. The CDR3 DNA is TGTGCCAGCAGTTTGACAGGGGAGGATTCACCCCTCCACTTT. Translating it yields CASSLTGEDSPLHF.

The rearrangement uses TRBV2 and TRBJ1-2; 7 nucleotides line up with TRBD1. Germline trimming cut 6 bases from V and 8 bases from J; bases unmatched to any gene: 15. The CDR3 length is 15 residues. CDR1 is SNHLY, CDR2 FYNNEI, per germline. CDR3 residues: CASRRGDSVQEGYTF. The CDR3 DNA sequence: TGTGCCAGCAGGAGGGGGGACAGCGTGCAGGAGGGCTACACCTTC.

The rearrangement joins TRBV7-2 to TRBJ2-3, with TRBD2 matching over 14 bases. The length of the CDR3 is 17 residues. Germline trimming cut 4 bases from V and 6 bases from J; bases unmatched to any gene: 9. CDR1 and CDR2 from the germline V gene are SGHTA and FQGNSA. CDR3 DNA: TGTGCCAGCAGCTCCCGCAGACTAGCGGGGGGGCAGGATACGCAGTATTTT. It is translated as CASSSRRLAGGQDTQYF.

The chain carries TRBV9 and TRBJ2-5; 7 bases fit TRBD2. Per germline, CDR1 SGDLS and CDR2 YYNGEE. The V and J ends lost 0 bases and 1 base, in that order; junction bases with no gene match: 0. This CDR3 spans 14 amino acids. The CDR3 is CASSVAGGQETQYF. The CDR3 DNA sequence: TGTGCCAGCAGCGTAGCGGGGGGCCAAGAGACCCAGTACTTC.

CDR3 sequence: CASSESGKTQYF. CDR3 nucleotides: TGTGCCAGCAGTGAATCAGGGAAGACCCAGTACTTC. The chain couples TRBV25-1 to TRBJ2-5, with D perhaps matching TRBD1 (5 bases). Germline V gene sequence: CDR1 MGHDK, CDR2 SYGVNS. V lost 1 base and J lost 6, with 6 bases in between. The CDR3 length is 12 residues.

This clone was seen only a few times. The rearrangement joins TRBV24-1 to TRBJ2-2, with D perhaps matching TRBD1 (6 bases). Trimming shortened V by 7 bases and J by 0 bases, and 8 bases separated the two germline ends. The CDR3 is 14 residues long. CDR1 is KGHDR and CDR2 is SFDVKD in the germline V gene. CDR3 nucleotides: TGTGCCACCAGAGGGGGAGCGAACACCGGGGAGCTGTTTTTT. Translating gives CATRGGANTGELFF.

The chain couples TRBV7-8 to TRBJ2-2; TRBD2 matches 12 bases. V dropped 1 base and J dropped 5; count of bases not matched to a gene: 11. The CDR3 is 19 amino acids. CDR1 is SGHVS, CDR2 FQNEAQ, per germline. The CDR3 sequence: CASSLVASGGDKRTGELFF. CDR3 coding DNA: TGTGCCAGCAGCTTAGTGGCTAGCGGGGGGGACAAGAGGACCGGGGAGCTGTTTTTT.

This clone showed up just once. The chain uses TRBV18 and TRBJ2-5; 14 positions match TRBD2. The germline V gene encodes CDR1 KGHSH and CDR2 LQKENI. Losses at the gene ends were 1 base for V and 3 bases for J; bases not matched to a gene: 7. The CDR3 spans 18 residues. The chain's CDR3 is CASSPRGLAGGSKETQYF. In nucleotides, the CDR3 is TGTGCCAGCTCACCACGCGGACTAGCGGGGGGAAGTAAAGAGACCCAGTACTTC.

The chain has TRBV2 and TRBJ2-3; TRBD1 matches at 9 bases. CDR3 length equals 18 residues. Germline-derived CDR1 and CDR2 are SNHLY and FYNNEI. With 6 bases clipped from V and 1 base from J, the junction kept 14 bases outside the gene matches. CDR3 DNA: TGTGCCAGCAGGCCTCCGGACAGGGGCGTCTTTGGCACAGATACGCAGTATTTT. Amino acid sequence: CASRPPDRGVFGTDTQYF.

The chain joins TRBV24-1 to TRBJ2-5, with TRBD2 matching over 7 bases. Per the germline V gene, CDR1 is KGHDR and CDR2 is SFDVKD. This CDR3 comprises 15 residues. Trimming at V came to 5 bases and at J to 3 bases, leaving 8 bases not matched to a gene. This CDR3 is CATSGAGTTEETQYF. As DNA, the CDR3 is TGTGCCACCAGTGGCGCCGGGACTACCGAAGAGACCCAGTACTTC.

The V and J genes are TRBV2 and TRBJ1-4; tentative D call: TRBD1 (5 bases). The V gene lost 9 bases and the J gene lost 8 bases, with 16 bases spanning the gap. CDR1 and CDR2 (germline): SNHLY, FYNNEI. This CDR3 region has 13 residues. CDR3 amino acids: CASTGVQNEKLFF. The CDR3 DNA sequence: TGTGCCAGTACAGGAGTCCAAAACGAAAAACTGTTTTTT.